The 25 T cell receptor beta chains given below trace back to one sample, sequenced in a study of shared T cell receptors in the human thymus. Measured with immunoSEQ multiplex PCR; TCRdb has only the in-frame clones, and not every one. The sample contains hundreds of thousands of clones, around 89% of which appear only once. These data also formed part of another study, on human thymus T cells.

The sequenced sample consisted of thymocytes. These TCRs come from a boy under three years old with a congenital heart defect.

V usage is TRBV4-1 and J usage is TRBJ2-1; TRBD2 matches at 13 bases. The CDR3 has 20 amino acids. Germline CDR1 and CDR2: MGHRA and YSYEKL. V dropped 1 base and J dropped 6; count of bases not matched to a gene: 15. CDR3 sequence (DNA): TGCGCCAGCAGCCAAGGGTTGACTAGCGGGAGGCCACGGGAGGGCAATGAGCAGTTCTTC. Translating gives CASSQGLTSGRPREGNEQFF.

The chain joins TRBV9 to TRBJ1-4; D is possibly TRBD1 (5 bases). The V and J ends lost 0 bases and 5 bases respectively, with 14 bases between them. The CDR3 totals 16 residues. CDR1 is SGDLS, CDR2 YYNGEE, per germline. The CDR3 DNA follows: TGTGCCAGCAGCGTAGCTGTAGGCGGGGGGAATGAAAAACTGTTTTTT. It is translated as CASSVAVGGGNEKLFF.

This chain joins TRBV6-1 and TRBJ2-7; D is undetermined. The CDR3 is 15 residues long. In germline, CDR1 is MNHNS, CDR2 SASEGT. V lost 1 base and J lost 4, with 14 bases in between. CDR3 nucleotide sequence: TGTGCCAGCAGTGAAGAGTGGGCCAGGTTATACGAGCAGTACTTC. Translated, it gives CASSEEWARLYEQYF.

CDR3 loop: CASGTGGTSAYTGELFF. The CDR3 DNA reads as TGTGCCAGTGGGACAGGGGGTACCTCCGCGTACACCGGGGAGCTGTTTTTT. The chain combines TRBV25-1 with TRBJ2-2, with 11 bases identical to TRBD1. Per germline, CDR1 MGHDK and CDR2 SYGVNS. The CDR3 has 17 residues. The V gene end was trimmed by 9 bases and the J gene end by 3 bases; junction bases not matched to a gene: 12.

The V gene is TRBV6-5, the J gene TRBJ2-3, with TRBD2 matching over 7 bases. This CDR3 spans 14 amino acids. Germline trimming cut 6 bases from V and 9 bases from J; bases unmatched to any gene: 12. The V gene's germline CDR1 is MNHEY and CDR2 SVGAGI. The CDR3 region is CASSDADSGPTQYF. The CDR3 nucleotides are TGTGCCAGCAGCGATGCAGATAGCGGGCCAACGCAGTATTTT.

The V call is TRBV10-3, the J call TRBJ2-7; 8 bases match TRBD2. Germline values: CDR1 ENHRY, CDR2 SYGVKD. The V and J ends lost 8 bases and 5 bases, in that order; junction bases with no gene match: 14. The CDR3 contains 15 residues. CDR3 sequence: CAIAGSGKVRDEQYF. The CDR3 nucleotides are TGTGCCATCGCTGGTAGCGGGAAGGTGCGCGACGAGCAGTACTTC.

This clone has a single count. The V gene is TRBV18, the J gene TRBJ2-7; D remains ambiguous. Germline CDR1 and CDR2: KGHSH and LQKENI. The V and J ends lost 0 bases and 3 bases respectively, with 15 bases between them. The length of the CDR3 is 16 residues. CDR3 sequence (DNA): TGTGCCAGCTCACCACCCCGTCAGGTTGATGACTACGAGCAGTACTTC. Encoded protein: CASSPPRQVDDYEQYF.

The chain uses TRBV23-1 and TRBJ2-7, with D possibly being TRBD2 (6 bases). TRBV23-1 is given ORF status, its function remaining uncertain. V was shortened by 3 bases and J by 3 bases, with 18 bases between the two germline ends. The CDR3 is made up of 16 amino acids. This CDR3 is CASSHVWRGPIYEQYF. DNA of the CDR3: TGCGCCAGCAGTCACGTCTGGAGGGGACCTATCTACGAGCAGTACTTC.

The V and J genes are TRBV29-1 and TRBJ1-5, with 7 bases matching TRBD1. J was trimmed by 0 bases and V by 6 bases; bases with no gene match: 11. The germline V gene has CDR1 SQVTM and CDR2 ANQGSEA. The CDR3 is 16 residues long. The CDR3 nucleotides read TGCAGCGTAGAACTTCCGGGACAGCATAGCAATCAGCCCCAGCATTTT. As protein: CSVELPGQHSNQPQHF. The full variable domain, completed using reference TRBV29-1 and TRBJ1-5, is SAVISQKPSRDICQRGTSLTIQCQVDSQVTMMFWYRQQPGQSLTLIATANQGSEATYESGFVIDKFPISRPNLTFSTLTVSNMSPEDSSIYLCSVELPGQHSNQPQHFGDGTRLSIL.

CDR3 sequence (DNA): TGTGCCAGCAGCTTATTGTCAACTCTAGCCTCCTACAATGAGCAGTTCTTC. Protein sequence: CASSLLSTLASYNEQFF. The gene calls are TRBV7-9 and TRBJ2-1; TRBD2 is a possible D gene (5 bases). V shed 2 bases and J shed 0 bases, with 14 bases lying between them. Germline CDR1 and CDR2: SEHNR and FQNEAQ (reference sequence). This CDR3 contains 17 residues.

This clone was picked up a small number of times. The V gene is TRBV6-5, the J gene TRBJ1-2, with 8 bases lining up with TRBD1. The CDR3 runs to 15 residues. Germline V gene lookup returns CDR1 MNHEY and CDR2 SVGAGI. V was clipped by 5 bases and J by 8 bases; unmatched bases: 13. CDR3 sequence (DNA): TGTGCCAGCAGTCAAGGGGTCCAGGGGGCGGGCGGCTACACCTTC. Protein product: CASSQGVQGAGGYTF.

The chain couples TRBV7-9 to TRBJ1-1, with a tentative D call TRBD1 (6 bases). There are 15 residues in the CDR3. CDR1 is SEHNR and CDR2 is FQNEAQ in the germline V gene (reference sequence). V was cut by 4 bases and J by 5 bases, with 17 bases left in between. For the CDR3, the DNA is TGTGCCAGCAGCTCCCTGGGGGGGAGGGGGACTGAAGCTTTCTTT. Translated: CASSSLGGRGTEAFF.

This clone appeared once. The genes are TRBV21-1 and TRBJ1-3; whether TRBD1, the table's D call, matches the DNA was not checked. TRBV21-1 is a known pseudogene. The CDR3 has 12 residues. CDR3 residues: CARQGSGNTIYF. CDR3 DNA sequence: TGTGCCAGACAGGGGTCTGGAAACACCATATATTTT.

This chain links TRBV5-8 with TRBJ1-2, with D perhaps matching TRBD1 (6 bases). V was shortened by 0 bases and J by 7 bases, with 13 bases between the two germline ends. The CDR3 covers 14 residues. The germline CDR1 and CDR2 sequences are SGHTS and YDEGEE. The CDR3 sequence is CASSLEDSKGGYTF. DNA for the CDR3: TGTGCCAGCAGCTTGGAGGACAGTAAAGGTGGCTACACCTTC.

V and J are TRBV14 and TRBJ2-1, with D possibly being TRBD1 (5 bases). This CDR3 is built from 16 residues. Trimming removed 5 bases at V and 3 bases at J, with 17 bases between. CDR1 is SGHDN, CDR2 FVKESK, per germline. The CDR3 DNA follows: TGTGCCAGCAGCTCGACGTACAGGAGTCACTACAATGAGCAGTTCTTC. Its protein is CASSSTYRSHYNEQFF.

V usage is TRBV28 and J usage is TRBJ2-7, with a possible D match to TRBD2 (6 bases). Germline V gene lookup returns CDR1 MDHEN and CDR2 SYDVKM. The CDR3 covers 18 residues. V was cut by 6 bases and J by 3 bases, with 27 bases left in between. This CDR3 is CASSTPSGTTLDYYEQYF. DNA for the CDR3: TGTGCCAGCAGCACTCCGTCCGGGACCACTTTGGACTACTACGAGCAGTACTTC. The full variable domain, with the rest looked up from reference TRBV28 and TRBJ2-7, is DVKVTQSSRYLVKRTGEKVFLECVQDMDHENMFWYRQDPGLGLRLIYFSYDVKMKEKGDIPEGYSVSREKKERFSLILESASTNQTSMYLCASSTPSGTTLDYYEQYFGPGTRLTVT.

The rearrangement links TRBV4-3 to TRBJ1-3; perhaps TRBD1 as D (6 bases). Trimming removed 0 bases at V and 0 bases at J, with 24 bases between. The CDR3 consists of 21 residues. Germline V gene sequence: CDR1 LGHNA, CDR2 YSLEER. The CDR3 DNA reads TGCGCCAGCAGCCAAGATCTTTTTTATCGGGACAAATCGATCTCTGGAAACACCATATATTTT. This encodes CASSQDLFYRDKSISGNTIYF.

The chain recombines TRBV5-1 with TRBJ2-7; 10 bases agree with TRBD1. Trimming cost V 6 bases and J 2 bases; bases outside gene matches: 5. Germline V CDR1 and CDR2: SGHRS, YFSETQ. The CDR3 length is 14 residues. This chain's CDR3 is CASKKGQGTYEQYF. The CDR3 DNA follows: TGCGCCAGCAAGAAGGGACAGGGGACCTACGAGCAGTACTTC.

The rearrangement links TRBV6-1 to TRBJ2-5; 12 nucleotides line up with TRBD2. The CDR3 covers 16 residues. The V gene end was trimmed by 4 bases and the J gene end by 5 bases; junction bases not matched to a gene: 8. Per the germline V gene, CDR1 is MNHNS and CDR2 is SASEGT. The CDR3 protein is CASSGRTSGVPETQYF. The CDR3 DNA is TGTGCCAGCAGTGGACGGACTAGCGGGGTTCCCGAGACCCAGTACTTC.

This chain joins TRBV6-5 and TRBJ2-7; 9 bases line up with TRBD1. Germline V CDR1 and CDR2: MNHEY, SVGAGI. The V and J ends lost 6 bases and 7 bases, in that order; junction bases with no gene match: 7. There are 13 residues in the CDR3. The CDR3 sequence: CASSPDRGKEQYF. CDR3 nucleotides: TGTGCCAGCAGCCCAGACAGGGGGAAAGAGCAGTACTTC.

V is TRBV15 and J is TRBJ1-3; the match to TRBD1 covers 7 bases. The CDR3 is 20 amino acids. V trimming: 2 bases; J trimming: 0 bases; junction bases outside the gene matches: 16. CDR1 and CDR2 (germline): LNHNV, YYDKDF (reference sequence). The CDR3 loop is CATSRPQRGRTGGSGNTIYF. For the CDR3, the DNA is TGTGCCACCAGCAGACCCCAACGGGGGAGGACAGGCGGCTCTGGAAACACCATATATTTT.

The chain joins TRBV5-6 to TRBJ2-7; 12 bases agree with TRBD2. Germline V CDR1 and CDR2: SGHDT, YYEEEE. CDR3 length: 14 residues. J lost 5 bases, V lost 4 bases, and 4 bases had no gene match. The CDR3 DNA sequence: TGTGCCAGCAGCCCCGGACTAGCGGGAAACGAGCAGTACTTC. This codes for CASSPGLAGNEQYF.

With respect to this clone: The same CDR3 is also encoded by other DNA sequences in this sample. CDR3 coding DNA: TGTGCCAGCAGTTTCGGAGAAGGTACAGATACGCAGTATTTT. Protein: CASSFGEGTDTQYF. The chain employs TRBV27 and TRBJ2-3; unclear D gene. Trimming took 3 bases from V and 3 from J, leaving 10 bases between them. This CDR3 is built from 14 residues. Looked up from germline, CDR1 is MNHEY and CDR2 is SMNVEV (reference sequence).

V usage is TRBV6-5 and J usage is TRBJ2-1, with D unclear. Germline CDR1 is MNHEY and CDR2 is SVGAGI. V shed 6 bases and J shed 4 bases, with 7 bases lying between them. The CDR3 consists of 12 residues. CDR3 sequence (DNA): TGTGCCAGCAGACACCCATACAATGAGCAGTTCTTC. Amino acids: CASRHPYNEQFF.

This sequence joins TRBV28 and TRBJ2-7; D gene uncertain. The CDR3 has 12 residues. V gave up 4 bases and J gave up 6 bases, with 10 bases separating them. CDR1 is MDHEN and CDR2 is SYDVKM in the germline V gene. CDR3 protein: CASSSPSSEQYF. For the CDR3, the DNA is TGTGCCAGCAGTTCGCCCTCGAGCGAGCAGTACTTC.